This TCR beta chain comes out of a study of early T cells in non-severe SARS-CoV-2 infection. Whole-study context: The input, bulk RNA from unsorted whole blood, was sequenced, and chains were unpaired.

There are many counts of this clonotype. What it binds is unknown. Study-wide results and caveats: Matching against VDJdb likely underestimated virus-specific expansions, favoring anti-spike CD8.

The germline V and J ends were trimmed by 6 bases and 7 bases, with 16 bases remaining between them. Germline loops: CDR1 DFQATT, CDR2 SNEGSKA (reference sequence). The CDR3 runs 13 residues. Tagging with unique molecular identifiers was applied to individual cDNA molecules. MiXCR, run by TCRdb on the 5' RACE reads, gives a single entry per CDR3 protein. The sample holds more than 80,000 distinct CDR3 sequences, roughly 9.6% seen once. This chain joins TRBV20-1 and TRBJ2-4; D may match TRBD1 or TRBD2 (6 bases each). Sequenced sample: whole blood. The clonotype originates from an adult who was a healthcare worker with PCR-confirmed SARS-CoV-2 infection or an uninfected control (not recorded which). The CDR3 here is CSARGAGVNIQYF. The CDR3 DNA follows: TGCAGTGCAAGGGGGGCAGGGGTTAACATTCAGTACTTC.